The entry that follows covers one T cell receptor (beta chain) sequence. What it binds is unknown. This record belongs to a study of T cells in localized non-small cell lung cancer. Study-wide findings and caveats: Uninvolved adjacent lung had more T cell clonality than any other tissue, topping tumor. In adjacent lung appeared a median 57 of the top 100 tumor clones.

CDR1 and CDR2 from the germline V gene are WNHNN and SYGVQD (reference sequence). The CDR3 runs 13 residues. Trimming stripped 3 bases from V and 2 bases from J, with 5 bases between. Libraries were prepared by immunoSEQ multiplex PCR; TCRdb keeps only in-frame clonotypes and omits some of them. Altogether 10,000 to 15,000 clones are present, 84% being singletons, with the ten largest covering under 30%. The source material was peripheral blood, sampled before any cancer treatment. This sequence was found in a male donor older than 55 with stage I squamous cell lung carcinoma. This chain uses TRBV10-1 with TRBJ2-1; D gene unclear. CDR3 DNA: TGCGCCAGCAGTGACTCAGCCTACAATGAGCAGTTCTTC. This translates into CASSDSAYNEQFF.